The 8 T cell receptor beta chains given below trace back to one sample, sequenced in a study of blood T cells in healthy people across ages (dated by TCRdb to 2014 to 2015). Receptor libraries were prepared by 5' RACE. The sample was run on an Illumina HiSeq 2500. The second PCR ran for about 6 to 12 cycles and used a J-beta primer mix along with a sample-barcoded 5' primer. The public reads were reprocessed in TCRdb via fastp at Q25 and MiXCR, keeping in-frame beta chains. Every entry covers one CDR3 protein and lists the most common genes and DNA from its rows. In this sample the table shows roughly 700,000 distinct CDR3 sequences, 49% of which occur a single time. Roughly a third of the sample is in the top ten clones. The sample consisted of blood. The receptors were sampled from a woman aged 55-75 years in good health.

The chain joins TRBV27 to TRBJ2-7; 7 bases are a match to TRBD2. The trim removed 5 bases at V and 2 bases at J, leaving 12 bases unmatched. CDR3 length: 16 residues. The V gene's germline CDR1 is MNHEY and CDR2 SMNVEV (reference sequence). The CDR3 nucleotides are TGTGCCAGCAGTCCCCTTACGGGAGGACGGGCCTACGAGCAGTACTTC. Amino acids: CASSPLTGGRAYEQYF.

The chain has TRBV7-8 and TRBJ2-1; tentative D call: TRBD1 (5 bases). Germline assignment: CDR1 SGHVS and CDR2 FQNEAQ. Between the trimmed V and J ends, which lost 1 base and 5 bases, there was a span of 18 bases. There are 17 residues in the CDR3. The CDR3 region is CASSLEGRRQDNNEQFF. CDR3 nucleotides: TGTGCCAGCAGCTTAGAGGGGCGGCGGCAGGATAACAATGAGCAGTTCTTC.

The V call is TRBV28, the J call TRBJ2-5, with 8 bases that match TRBD2. The end of the DNA fits TRBJ2-7 better, so the J call may be wrong. The CDR3 is made up of 16 amino acids. Germline V CDR1 and CDR2: MDHEN, SYDVKM. This CDR3 is CASSLLSGGQRGEQYF. The CDR3 nucleotides read TGTGCCAGCAGTTTATTATCGGGGGGGCAGCGGGGCGAGCAGTACTTC.

This clonotype came up a few times. This sequence joins TRBV13 and TRBJ2-7; 9 bases are a match to TRBD1. In germline, CDR1 is PRHDT, CDR2 FYEKMQ (reference sequence). The CDR3 spans 21 residues. J gave up 6 bases and V 6 bases, and 30 bases lay outside the gene matches. CDR3 residues: CASSLRPLVGTGRNVWGEQYF. In nucleotides, the CDR3 is TGTGCCAGCAGTCTTAGGCCCCTAGTCGGGACAGGGAGGAATGTTTGGGGCGAGCAGTACTTC.

CDR3 protein: CSARDGSRDGTGYGYTF. CDR3 sequence (DNA): TGCAGTGCTAGAGATGGCTCTAGGGACGGGACGGGTTATGGCTACACCTTC. The V call is TRBV20-1, the J call TRBJ1-2, with a weak D call TRBD1 (5 bases). V dropped 0 bases and J dropped 5 bases, with 22 bases sitting between them. This CDR3 has 17 residues. Germline CDR1 DFQATT, CDR2 SNEGSKA (reference sequence).

This clonotype was counted once. This may stem from a read error, because a much larger clone lies one nucleotide away. V is TRBV7-2 and J is TRBJ1-4; D gene ambiguous. This CDR3 is 13 amino acids long. CDR1 is SGHTA, CDR2 FQGNSA, per germline. The germline V and J ends were trimmed by 4 bases and 8 bases, with 11 bases remaining between them. CDR3: CASSSEVEEKLFF. For the CDR3, the DNA is TGTGCCAGCAGCTCAGAGGTGGAAGAAAAACTGTTTTTT. The entire variable domain, with the rest obtained from reference TRBV7-2 and TRBJ1-4, is as follows: GAGVSQSPSNKVTEKGKDVELRCDPISGHTALYWYRQSLGQGLEFLIYFQGNSAPDKSGLPSDRFSAERTGGSVSTLTIQRTQQEDSAVYLCASSSEVEEKLFFGSGTQLSVL.

This chain links TRBV20-1 with TRBJ1-5; D is unclear. Trimming stripped 1 base from V and 7 bases from J, with 14 bases between. The CDR3 totals 14 residues. Germline lookup yields CDR1 DFQATT and CDR2 SNEGSKA (reference sequence). The CDR3 here is CSARVGQRAQPQHF. As DNA, the CDR3 is TGCAGTGCTAGAGTCGGCCAGCGGGCACAGCCCCAGCATTTT.

The chain is built from TRBV6-5 and TRBJ1-4; D is uncertain. Trimming removed 1 base from V and 8 bases from J, with 11 bases in between. Germline assignment: CDR1 MNHEY and CDR2 SVGAGI. This CDR3 has 14 amino acids. The CDR3 spells CASSYYAGREKLFF. As DNA, the CDR3 is TGTGCCAGCAGTTACTACGCCGGGAGGGAAAAACTGTTTTTT.